This TCR beta chain was captured in a study of shared clonotypes between healthy human individuals. General study findings and limits: Across a handful of donors, naive CD4 shared roughly 5%, naive CD8 under 4%, memory CD4 less than 2.5%, memory CD8 around 0.36%.

Memory CD4+ cells were the fraction left after CD45RA+ naive selection. As for this clone: The antigen is not known.

Generated by immunoSEQ multiplex PCR, the TCRdb table keeps only in-frame clones and is missing some. The sample yields 600,000 to 700,000 clones, 73% seen once. The sequence derives from a woman aged 25 to 39 in good health. The sequenced sample was memory CD4+ T cells sorted from blood. Subset indicated: CD45RA-negative fraction.

The CDR3 coding sequence is TGCGCCAGCAGGGGGGCAGACGGACAGCCCCAGCATTTT. Translating it yields CASRGADGQPQHF. The chain joins TRBV5-1 to TRBJ1-5, with D possibly being TRBD1 (6 bases). Germline CDR1 is SGHRS and CDR2 is YFSETQ. V was shortened by 5 bases and J by 7 bases, with 13 bases between the two germline ends. The CDR3 sequence is 13 residues long. The whole variable domain, remainder taken from reference TRBV5-1 and TRBJ1-5, is KAGVTQTPRYLIKTRGQQVTLSCSPISGHRSVSWYQQTPGQGLQFLFEYFSETQRNKGNFPGRFSGRQFSNSRSEMNVSTLELGDSALYLCASRGADGQPQHFGDGTRLSIL.